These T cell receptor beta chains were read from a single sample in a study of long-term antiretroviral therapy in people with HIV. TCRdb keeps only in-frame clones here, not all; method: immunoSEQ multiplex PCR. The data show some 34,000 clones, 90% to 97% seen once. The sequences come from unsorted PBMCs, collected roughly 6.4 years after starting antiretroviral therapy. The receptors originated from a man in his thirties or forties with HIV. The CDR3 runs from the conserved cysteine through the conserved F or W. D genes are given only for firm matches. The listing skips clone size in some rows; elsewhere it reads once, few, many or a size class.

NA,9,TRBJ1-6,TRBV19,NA,CAKNSPLHF,TGTGCTAAGAATTCACCCCTCCACTTT
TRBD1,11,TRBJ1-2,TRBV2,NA,CASDRGGGYTF,TGTGCCAGCGACAGGGGGGGTGGCTACACCTTC
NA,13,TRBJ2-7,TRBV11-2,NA,CASSSWTVYEQYF,TGTGCCAGCAGCTCGTGGACAGTCTACGAGCAGTACTTC
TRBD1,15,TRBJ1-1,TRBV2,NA,CASRPWTGVNTEAFF,TGTGCCAGCAGGCCCTGGACAGGGGTGAACACTGAAGCTTTCTTT
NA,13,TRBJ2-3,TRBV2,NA,CASSEGRTAFQYF,TGTGCCAGCAGTGAAGGCCGCACCGCCTTTCAGTATTTT
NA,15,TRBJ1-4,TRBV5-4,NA,CASSSREGSNEKLFF,TGTGCCAGCAGCTCAAGGGAGGGTTCTAATGAAAAACTGTTTTTT
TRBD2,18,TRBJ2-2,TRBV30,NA,CAWSGLGLAGGGTGELFF,TGTGCCTGGAGTGGGTTGGGACTAGCGGGTGGGGGGACCGGGGAGCTGTTTTTT
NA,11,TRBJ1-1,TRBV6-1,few,CASSVQVGAFF,TGTGCCAGCAGTGTGCAGGTTGGAGCTTTCTTT
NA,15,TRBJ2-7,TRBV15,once,CATRPRFSNSYEQYF,TGTGCCACCAGGCCTAGGTTTTCCAACTCCTACGAGCAGTACTTC
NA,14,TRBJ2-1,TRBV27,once,CASTTRNSYNEQFF,TGTGCCAGCACTACACGTAACTCCTACAATGAGCAGTTCTTC
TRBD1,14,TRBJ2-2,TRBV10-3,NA,CATTGTGDTGELFF,TGTGCCACAACCGGGACAGGGGACACCGGGGAGCTGTTTTTT
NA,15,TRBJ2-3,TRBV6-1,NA,CASSVSSGGTDTQYF,TGTGCCAGCAGTGTAAGCTCCGGCGGCACAGATACGCAGTATTTT
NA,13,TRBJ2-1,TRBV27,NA,CATQGRDRAEQFF,TGTGCCACCCAAGGCCGGGATCGGGCGGAGCAGTTCTTC
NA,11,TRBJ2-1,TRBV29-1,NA,CSVGTANEQFF,TGCAGCGTTGGGACAGCAAATGAGCAGTTCTTC
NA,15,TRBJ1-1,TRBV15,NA,CATSRVRGAGTEAFF,TGTGCCACCAGCAGAGTGCGGGGGGCAGGCACTGAAGCTTTCTTT